The clone carrying this T cell receptor beta chain was observed a few times. Its target is not known. The sample belongs to a study of identical twins. A universal primer site was created by template switching, with the cDNA bearing unique molecular identifiers. TCRdb reprocessed the 5' RACE reads via MiXCR and lists one record per CDR3 protein. The sample records 1,800,000 or so distinct CDR3 sequences, about 30% being singletons. Germline V gives CDR1 SGHTA, CDR2 FQGNSA. The V gene lost 5 bases and the J gene lost 3 bases, with 14 bases spanning the gap. The CDR3 consists of 14 residues. Study results and caveats: Researchers reported weaker excess twin sharing in beta out-of-frame sequences. Out-of-frame alpha sequences shared by twins were enriched for low generation probability.

The chain employs TRBV7-2 and TRBJ2-7; D gene uncertain. The clonotype comes from a newborn girl in good health. Specimen: cord blood. This CDR3 reads CASSTNAKYYEQYF. The CDR3 DNA is TGTGCCAGCAGCACGAACGCGAAATACTACGAGCAGTACTTC.